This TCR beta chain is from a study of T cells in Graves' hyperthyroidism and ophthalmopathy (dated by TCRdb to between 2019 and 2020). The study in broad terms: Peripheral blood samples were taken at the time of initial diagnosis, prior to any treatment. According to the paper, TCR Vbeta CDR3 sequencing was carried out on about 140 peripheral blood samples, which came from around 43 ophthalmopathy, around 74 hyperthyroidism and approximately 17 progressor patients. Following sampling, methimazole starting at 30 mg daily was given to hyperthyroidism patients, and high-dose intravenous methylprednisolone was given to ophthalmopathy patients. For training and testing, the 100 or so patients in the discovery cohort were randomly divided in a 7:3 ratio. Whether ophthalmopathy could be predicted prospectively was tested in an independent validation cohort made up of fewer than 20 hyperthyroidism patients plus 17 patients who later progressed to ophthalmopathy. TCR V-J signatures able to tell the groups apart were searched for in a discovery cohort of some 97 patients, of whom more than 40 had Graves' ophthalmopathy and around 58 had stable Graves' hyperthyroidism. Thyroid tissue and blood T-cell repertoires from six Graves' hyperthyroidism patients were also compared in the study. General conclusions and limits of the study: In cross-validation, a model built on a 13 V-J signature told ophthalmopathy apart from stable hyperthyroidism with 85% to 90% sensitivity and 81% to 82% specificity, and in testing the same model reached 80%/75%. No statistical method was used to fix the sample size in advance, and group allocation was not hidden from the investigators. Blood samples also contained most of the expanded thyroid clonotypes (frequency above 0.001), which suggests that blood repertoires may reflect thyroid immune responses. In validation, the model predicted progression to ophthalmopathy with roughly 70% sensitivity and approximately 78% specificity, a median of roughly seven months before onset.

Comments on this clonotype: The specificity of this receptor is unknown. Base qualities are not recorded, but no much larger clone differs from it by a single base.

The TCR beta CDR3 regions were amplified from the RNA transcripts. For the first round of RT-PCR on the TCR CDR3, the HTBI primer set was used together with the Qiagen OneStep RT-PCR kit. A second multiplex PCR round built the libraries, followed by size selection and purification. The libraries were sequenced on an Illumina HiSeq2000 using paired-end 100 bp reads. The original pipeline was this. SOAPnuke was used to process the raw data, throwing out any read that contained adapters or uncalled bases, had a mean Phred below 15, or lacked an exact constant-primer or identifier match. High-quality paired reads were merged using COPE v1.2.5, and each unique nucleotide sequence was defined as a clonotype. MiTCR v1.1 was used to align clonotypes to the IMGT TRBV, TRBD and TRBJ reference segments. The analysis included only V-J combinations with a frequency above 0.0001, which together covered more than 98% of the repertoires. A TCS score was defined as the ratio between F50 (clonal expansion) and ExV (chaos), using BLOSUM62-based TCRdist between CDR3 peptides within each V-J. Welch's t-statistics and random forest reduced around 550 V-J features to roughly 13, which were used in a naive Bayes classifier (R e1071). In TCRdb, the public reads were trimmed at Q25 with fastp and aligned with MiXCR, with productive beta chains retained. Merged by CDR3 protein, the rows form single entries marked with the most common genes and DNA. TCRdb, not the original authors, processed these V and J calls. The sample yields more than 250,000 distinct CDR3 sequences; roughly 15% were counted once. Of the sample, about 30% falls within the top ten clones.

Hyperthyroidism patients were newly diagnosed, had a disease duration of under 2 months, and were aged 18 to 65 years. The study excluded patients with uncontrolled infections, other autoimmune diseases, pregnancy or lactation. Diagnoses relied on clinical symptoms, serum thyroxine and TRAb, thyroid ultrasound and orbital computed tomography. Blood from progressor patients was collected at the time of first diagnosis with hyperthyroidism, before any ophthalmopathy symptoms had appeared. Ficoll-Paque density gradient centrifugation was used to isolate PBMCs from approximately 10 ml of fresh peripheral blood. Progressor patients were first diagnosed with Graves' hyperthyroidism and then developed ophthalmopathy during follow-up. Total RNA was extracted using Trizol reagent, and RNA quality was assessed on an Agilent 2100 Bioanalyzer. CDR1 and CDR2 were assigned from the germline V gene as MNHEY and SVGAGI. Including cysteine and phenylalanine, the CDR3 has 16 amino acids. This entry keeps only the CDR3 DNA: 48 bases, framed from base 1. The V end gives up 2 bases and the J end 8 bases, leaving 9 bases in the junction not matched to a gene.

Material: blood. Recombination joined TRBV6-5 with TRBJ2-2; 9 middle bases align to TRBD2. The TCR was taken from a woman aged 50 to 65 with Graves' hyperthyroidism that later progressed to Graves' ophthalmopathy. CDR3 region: CASSYPTSGALGELFF. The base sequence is TGTGCCAGCAGTTACCCGACTAGCGGAGCCCTTGGGGAGCTGTTTTTT.